This TCR beta chain is from a study of control samples from healthy donors and cancer patients. The CDR3 sequence is 19 residues long. V was clipped by 2 bases and J by 0 bases, with 23 bases between them. Per the germline V gene, CDR1 is SGHRS and CDR2 is YFSETQ. TCRdb keeps only in-frame clones here, not all; method: immunoSEQ multiplex PCR. Of about 35,000 clones listed, approximately 93% are singletons. Sample: PBMCs. The sequence derives from a man aged 35 to 55 with colorectal cancer. The chain is built from TRBV5-1 and TRBJ1-2; D unresolved. CDR3 sequence reads: CASSLLWDGKIPANYGYTF. The CDR3 coding sequence is TGCGCCAGCAGCTTACTCTGGGATGGAAAAATCCCAGCTAACTATGGCTACACCTTC.